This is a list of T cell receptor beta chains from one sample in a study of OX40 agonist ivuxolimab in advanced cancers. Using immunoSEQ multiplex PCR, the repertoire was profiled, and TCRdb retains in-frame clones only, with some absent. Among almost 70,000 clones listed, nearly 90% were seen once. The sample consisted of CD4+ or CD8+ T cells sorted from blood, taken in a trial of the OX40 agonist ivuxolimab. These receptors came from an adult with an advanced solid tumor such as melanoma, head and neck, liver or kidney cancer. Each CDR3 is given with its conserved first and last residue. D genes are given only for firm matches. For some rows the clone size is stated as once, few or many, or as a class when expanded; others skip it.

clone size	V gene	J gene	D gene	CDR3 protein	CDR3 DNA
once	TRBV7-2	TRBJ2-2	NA	CASRHNREGNTGELFF	TGTGCCAGCAGGCATAACAGGGAGGGGAACACCGGGGAGCTGTTTTTT
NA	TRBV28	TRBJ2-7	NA	CASRVTGRRYEQYF	TGTGCCAGCAGAGTTACGGGGCGTCGCTACGAGCAGTACTTC
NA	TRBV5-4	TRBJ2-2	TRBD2	CASSLLAGANTGELFF	TGTGCCAGCAGCTTACTAGCGGGAGCCAACACCGGGGAGCTGTTTTTT
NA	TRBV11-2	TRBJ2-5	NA	CASSPRAGPQETQYF	TGTGCCAGCAGCCCCCGAGCAGGGCCACAAGAGACCCAGTACTTC
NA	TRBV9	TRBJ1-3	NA	CASSGIVSGNTIYF	TGTGCCAGCAGCGGGATAGTCTCTGGAAACACCATATATTTT
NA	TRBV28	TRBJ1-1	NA	CASRTARAPEAFF	TGTGCCAGCCGCACCGCAAGAGCCCCTGAAGCTTTCTTT
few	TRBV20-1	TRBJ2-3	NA	CSAVIKDTQYF	TGCAGTGCGGTTATAAAGGATACGCAGTATTTT
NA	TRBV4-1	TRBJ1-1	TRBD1	CASRGDQGAGLGNTEAFF	TGCGCCAGCAGGGGCGATCAGGGGGCCGGCCTGGGGAACACTGAAGCTTTCTTT
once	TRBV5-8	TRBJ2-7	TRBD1	CASSFGTGLNEQYF	TGTGCCAGCAGCTTCGGGACAGGGCTGAACGAGCAGTACTTC
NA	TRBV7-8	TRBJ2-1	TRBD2	CASSSTSGKALEQFF	TGTGCCAGCAGCTCTACTAGCGGGAAGGCTCTTGAGCAGTTCTTC
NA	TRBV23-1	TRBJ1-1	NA	CASSFATEHPLTEAFF	TGCGCCAGCAGCTTTGCCACGGAACACCCCCTCACTGAAGCTTTCTTT
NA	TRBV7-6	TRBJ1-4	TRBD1	CASSLGQGHEKLFF	TGTGCCAGCAGCTTAGGACAGGGACATGAAAAACTGTTTTTT
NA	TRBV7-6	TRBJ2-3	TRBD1	CASSPGTGVTDTQYF	TGTGCCAGCAGCCCCGGGACAGGGGTCACAGATACGCAGTATTTT
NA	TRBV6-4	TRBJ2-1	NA	CASSAGAANYNEQFF	TGTGCCAGCAGCGCCGGAGCGGCCAACTACAATGAGCAGTTCTTC
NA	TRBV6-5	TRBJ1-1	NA	CASIKSGNTEAFF	TGTGCCAGCATTAAGTCAGGGAACACTGAAGCTTTCTTT
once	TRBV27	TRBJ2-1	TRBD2	CASSLPPLAGSYNEQFF	TGTGCCAGCAGTTTACCCCCCCTAGCGGGATCTTACAATGAGCAGTTCTTC
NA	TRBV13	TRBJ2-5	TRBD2	CASKRGVAGGKETQYF	TGTGCCAGCAAAAGGGGAGTAGCGGGAGGGAAAGAGACCCAGTACTTC
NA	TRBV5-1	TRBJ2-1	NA	CASSPDGGRGHNEQFF	TGCGCCAGCAGCCCCGACGGGGGTAGGGGGCATAATGAGCAGTTCTTC
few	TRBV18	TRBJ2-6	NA	CASSPPTPGSGANVLTF	TGTGCCAGCTCACCACCGACCCCTGGGAGTGGGGCCAACGTCCTGACTTTC
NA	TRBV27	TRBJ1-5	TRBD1	CASSRRQGGDQPQHF	TGTGCCAGCAGCCGCAGACAGGGTGGAGATCAGCCCCAGCATTTT
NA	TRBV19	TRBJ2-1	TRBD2	CASSTRTSGRAGGEQFF	TGTGCCAGTAGTACGCGGACTAGCGGGAGGGCCGGAGGGGAGCAGTTCTTC
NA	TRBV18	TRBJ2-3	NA	CASSPGWHPSTDTQYF	TGTGCCAGCTCACCCGGGTGGCACCCTAGCACAGATACGCAGTATTTT
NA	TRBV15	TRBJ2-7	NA	CATSARQAYEQYF	TGTGCCACCAGCGCCCGACAAGCCTACGAGCAGTACTTC
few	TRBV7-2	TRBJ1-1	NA	CASSFARNTEAFF	TGTGCCAGCAGCTTTGCGAGAAACACTGAAGCTTTCTTT
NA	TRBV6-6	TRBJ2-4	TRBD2	CASRMGSGRSENIQYF	TGTGCCAGCAGAATGGGTAGCGGGAGATCGGAAAACATTCAGTACTTC
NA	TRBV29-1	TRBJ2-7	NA	CSVADATSYEQYF	TGCAGCGTAGCCGACGCGACCTCCTACGAGCAGTACTTC
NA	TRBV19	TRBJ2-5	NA	CASSHRGRHFEETQYF	TGTGCCAGTAGTCACCGAGGGAGGCATTTTGAAGAGACCCAGTACTTC
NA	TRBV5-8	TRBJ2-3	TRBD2	CASSLASTSGSTDTQYF	TGTGCCAGCAGCTTGGCCTCGACTAGCGGGAGTACAGATACGCAGTATTTT
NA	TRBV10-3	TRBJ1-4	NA	CASMDSQEEKLFF	TGTGCCTCCATGGACAGCCAGGAGGAAAAACTGTTTTTT
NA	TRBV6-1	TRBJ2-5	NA	CASSYAKQTGETQYF	TGTGCCAGCAGCTACGCGAAACAAACCGGGGAGACCCAGTACTTC
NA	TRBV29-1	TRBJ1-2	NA	CSVEEGTF	TGCAGCGTTGAAGAGGGGACCTTC
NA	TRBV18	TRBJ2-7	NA	CASSPGVGGGHEQYF	TGTGCCAGCTCACCTGGAGTAGGGGGAGGCCACGAGCAGTACTTC
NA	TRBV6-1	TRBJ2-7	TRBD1	CASSFAGGPYYEQYF	TGTGCCAGCAGTTTCGCAGGGGGACCCTACTACGAGCAGTACTTC
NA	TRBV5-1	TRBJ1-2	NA	CASSQDLTPYGYTF	TGCGCCAGCAGCCAGGACCTAACCCCCTATGGCTACACCTTC
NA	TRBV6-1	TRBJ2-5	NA	CASSDFRGRETQYF	TGTGCCAGCAGTGATTTTCGGGGTAGGGAGACCCAGTACTTC
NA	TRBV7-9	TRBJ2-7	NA	CASSLGSTSYEQYF	TGTGCCAGCAGCCTCGGGAGTACCAGCTACGAGCAGTACTTC
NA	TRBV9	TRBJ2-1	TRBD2	CASSVAGPGLAGNNEQFF	TGTGCCAGCAGCGTAGCCGGACCGGGACTAGCGGGCAACAATGAGCAGTTCTTC
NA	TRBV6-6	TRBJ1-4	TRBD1	CASRGTGSEKLFF	TGTGCCAGCAGAGGGACAGGGAGTGAAAAACTGTTTTTT
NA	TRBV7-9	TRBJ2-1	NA	CASSHKKVPKGISDEQFF	TGTGCCAGCAGCCATAAAAAAGTACCCAAAGGTATTAGCGATGAGCAGTTCTTC
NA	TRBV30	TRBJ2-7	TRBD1	CAWSVSGQGSSYEQYF	TGTGCCTGGAGTGTATCCGGACAGGGGTCCTCCTACGAGCAGTACTTC
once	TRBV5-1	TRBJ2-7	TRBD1	CASSVQRTGDEQYF	TGCGCCAGCAGTGTTCAGAGGACAGGGGACGAGCAGTACTTC
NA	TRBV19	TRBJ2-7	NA	CASSPRENYEQYF	TGTGCCAGTAGTCCCCGGGAGAACTACGAGCAGTACTTC
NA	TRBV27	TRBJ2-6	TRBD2	CASSIRAGASSGANVLTF	TGTGCCAGCAGTATCAGAGCGGGAGCTAGCTCTGGGGCCAACGTCCTGACTTTC
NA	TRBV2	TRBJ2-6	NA	CASRTLFWANVLTF	TGTGCCAGCAGGACGTTGTTTTGGGCCAACGTCCTGACTTTC
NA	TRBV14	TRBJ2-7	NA	CASSQDKGEDQGNEQYF	TGTGCCAGCAGCCAAGATAAGGGCGAAGATCAGGGCAACGAGCAGTACTTC
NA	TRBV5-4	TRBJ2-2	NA	CASSLGLGTGELFF	TGTGCCAGCAGCTTAGGTCTAGGGACCGGGGAGCTGTTTTTT
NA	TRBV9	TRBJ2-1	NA	CASSRQQGLYNEQFF	TGTGCCAGCAGCCGACAGCAGGGATTGTACAATGAGCAGTTCTTC